This record covers a single T cell receptor (beta chain). The antigen is unknown. Profiling relied on immunoSEQ multiplex PCR, and the TCRdb table lists in-frame clones only, not all of them. This sample has tens of thousands of clones, with roughly 87% found just once. Prior autoimmune disease or systemic immunosuppression barred patients. These data come from a study of OX40 agonist ivuxolimab in advanced cancers. Germline-derived CDR1 and CDR2 are GTSNPN and SVGIG (reference sequence). The CDR3 extends over 18 amino acids. V shed 2 bases, J shed 5 bases, and the junction held 16 bases outside the gene matches. Whole-study results and caveats: Antigen targets of the expanded peripheral T cells went undetermined. Clonal expansion in partial responders at 0.1-3.0 mg/kg ranked among the lowest.

V gene TRBV30 combines with J gene TRBJ2-3; 10 nucleotides line up with TRBD2. This material consisted of CD4+ or CD8+ T cells sorted from blood, taken in a trial of the OX40 agonist ivuxolimab. This clonotype originated in an adult with an advanced solid tumor such as melanoma, head and neck, liver or kidney cancer. In nucleotides, the CDR3 is TGTGCCTGGAGTCAAACATCCGAGGGTGCTAGCGGGGGAGATACGCAGTATTTT. Translation: CAWSQTSEGASGGDTQYF.